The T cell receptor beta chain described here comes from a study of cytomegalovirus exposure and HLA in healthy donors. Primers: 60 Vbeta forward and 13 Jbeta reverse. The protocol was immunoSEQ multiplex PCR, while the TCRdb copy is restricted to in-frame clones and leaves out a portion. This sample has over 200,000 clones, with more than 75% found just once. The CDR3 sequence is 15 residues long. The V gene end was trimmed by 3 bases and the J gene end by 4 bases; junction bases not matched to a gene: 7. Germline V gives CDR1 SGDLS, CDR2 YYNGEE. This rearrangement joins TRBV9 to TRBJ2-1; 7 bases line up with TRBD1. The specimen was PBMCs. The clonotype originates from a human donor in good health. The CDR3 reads CASSAGGQTYNEQFF. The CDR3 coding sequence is TGTGCCAGCAGCGCAGGGGGACAGACTTACAATGAGCAGTTCTTC. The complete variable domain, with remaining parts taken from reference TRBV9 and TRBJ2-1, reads DSGVTQTPKHLITATGQRVTLRCSPRSGDLSVYWYQQSLDQGLQFLIQYYNGEERAKGNILERFSAQQFPDLHSELNLSSLELGDSALYFCASSAGGQTYNEQFFGPGTRLTVL.